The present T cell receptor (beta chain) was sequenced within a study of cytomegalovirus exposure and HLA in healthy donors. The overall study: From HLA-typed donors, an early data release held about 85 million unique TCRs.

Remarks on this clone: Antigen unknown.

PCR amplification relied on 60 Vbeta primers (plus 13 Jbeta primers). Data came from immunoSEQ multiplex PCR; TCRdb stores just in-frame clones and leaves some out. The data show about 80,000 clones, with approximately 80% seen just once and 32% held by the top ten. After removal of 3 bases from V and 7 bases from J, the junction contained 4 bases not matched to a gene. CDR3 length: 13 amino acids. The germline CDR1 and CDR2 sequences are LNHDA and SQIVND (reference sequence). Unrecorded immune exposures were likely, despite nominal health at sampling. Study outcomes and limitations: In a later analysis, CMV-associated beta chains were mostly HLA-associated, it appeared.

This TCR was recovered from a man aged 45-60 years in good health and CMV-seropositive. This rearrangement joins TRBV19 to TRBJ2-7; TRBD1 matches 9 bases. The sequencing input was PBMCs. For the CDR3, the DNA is TGTGCCAGTAGTATGGGACAGGGTCTTGAGCAGTACTTC. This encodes CASSMGQGLEQYF. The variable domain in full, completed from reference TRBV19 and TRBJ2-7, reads DGGITQSPKYLFRKEGQNVTLSCEQNLNHDAMYWYRQDPGQGLRLIYYSQIVNDFQKGDIAEGYSVSREKKESFPLTVTSAQKNPTAFYLCASSMGQGLEQYFGPGTRLTVT.